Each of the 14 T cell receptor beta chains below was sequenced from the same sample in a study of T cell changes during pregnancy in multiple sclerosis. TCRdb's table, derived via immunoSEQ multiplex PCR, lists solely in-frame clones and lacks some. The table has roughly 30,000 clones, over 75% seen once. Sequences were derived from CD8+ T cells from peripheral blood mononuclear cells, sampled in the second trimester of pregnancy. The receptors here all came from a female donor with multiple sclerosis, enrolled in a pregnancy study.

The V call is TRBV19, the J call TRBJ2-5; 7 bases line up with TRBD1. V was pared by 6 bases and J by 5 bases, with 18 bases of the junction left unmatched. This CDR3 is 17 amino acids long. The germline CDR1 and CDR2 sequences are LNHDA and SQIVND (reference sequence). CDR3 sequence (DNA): TGTGCCAGTAGCCGTATCCCGGGACAGATCCTAGGGGAGACCCAGTACTTC. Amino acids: CASSRIPGQILGETQYF.

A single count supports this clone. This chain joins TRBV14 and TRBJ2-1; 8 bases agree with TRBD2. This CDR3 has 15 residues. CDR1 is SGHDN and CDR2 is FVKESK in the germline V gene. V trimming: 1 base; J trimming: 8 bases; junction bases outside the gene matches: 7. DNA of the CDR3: TGTGCCAGCAGCCAAGGAAGCGGGAGTCTAGATGAGCAGTTCTTC. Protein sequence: CASSQGSGSLDEQFF.

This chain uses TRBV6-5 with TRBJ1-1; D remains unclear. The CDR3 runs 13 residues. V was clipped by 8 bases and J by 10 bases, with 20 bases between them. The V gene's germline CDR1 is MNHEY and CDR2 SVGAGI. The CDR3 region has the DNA TGTGCCAGCTTGGAGCATCCTGAAATGGTAGCTTTCTTT. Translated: CASLEHPEMVAFF.

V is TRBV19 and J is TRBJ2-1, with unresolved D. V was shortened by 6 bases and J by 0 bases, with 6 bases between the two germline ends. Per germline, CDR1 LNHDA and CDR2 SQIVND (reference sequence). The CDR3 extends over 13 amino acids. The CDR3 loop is CASRVDSYNEQFF. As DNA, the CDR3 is TGTGCCAGTAGGGTAGACTCCTACAATGAGCAGTTCTTC.

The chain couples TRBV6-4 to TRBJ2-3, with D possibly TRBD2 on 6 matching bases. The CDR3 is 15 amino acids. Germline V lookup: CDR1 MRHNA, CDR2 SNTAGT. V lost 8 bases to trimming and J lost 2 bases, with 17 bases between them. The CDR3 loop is CASAPTGEPTDTQYF. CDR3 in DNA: TGTGCCAGCGCTCCGACGGGAGAACCCACAGATACGCAGTATTTT.

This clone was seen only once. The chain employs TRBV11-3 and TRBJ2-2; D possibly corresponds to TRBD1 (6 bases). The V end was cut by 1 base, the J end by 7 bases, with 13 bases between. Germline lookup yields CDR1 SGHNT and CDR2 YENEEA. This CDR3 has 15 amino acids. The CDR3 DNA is TGTGCCAGCAGCTTAGTAGCAGGGGATCACGGGGAGCTGTTTTTT. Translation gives CASSLVAGDHGELFF.

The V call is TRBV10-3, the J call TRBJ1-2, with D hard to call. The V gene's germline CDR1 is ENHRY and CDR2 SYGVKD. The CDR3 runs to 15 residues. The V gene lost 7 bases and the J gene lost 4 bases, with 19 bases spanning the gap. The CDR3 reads CAITFDRELGYGYTF. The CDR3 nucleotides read TGTGCCATCACCTTCGACCGGGAATTGGGCTATGGCTACACCTTC.

The CDR3 region has the DNA TGTGCCAGCAGCTCCGAGACAGGGATCCACTCTGGGGCCAACGTCCTGACTTTC. Translated: CASSSETGIHSGANVLTF. The chain combines TRBV7-6 with TRBJ2-6; TRBD1 matches 7 bases. CDR1 is SGHVS and CDR2 is FNYEAQ in the germline V gene. CDR3 length equals 18 residues. V was pared by 4 bases and J by 0 bases, with 9 bases of the junction left unmatched.

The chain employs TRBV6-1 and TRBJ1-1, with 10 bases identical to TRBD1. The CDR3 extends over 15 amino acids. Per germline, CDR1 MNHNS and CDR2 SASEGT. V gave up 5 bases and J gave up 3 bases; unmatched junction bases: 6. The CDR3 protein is CASSKDRGQDTEAFF. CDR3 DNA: TGTGCCAGCAGTAAAGACAGGGGGCAAGACACTGAAGCTTTCTTT.

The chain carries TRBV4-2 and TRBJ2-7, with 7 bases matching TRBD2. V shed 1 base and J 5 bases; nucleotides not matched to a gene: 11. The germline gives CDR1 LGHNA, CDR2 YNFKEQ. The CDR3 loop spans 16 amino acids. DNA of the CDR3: TGTGCCAGCAGCCAAGTTATTGGGACGGGAGGCCACGAGCAGTACTTC. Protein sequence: CASSQVIGTGGHEQYF.

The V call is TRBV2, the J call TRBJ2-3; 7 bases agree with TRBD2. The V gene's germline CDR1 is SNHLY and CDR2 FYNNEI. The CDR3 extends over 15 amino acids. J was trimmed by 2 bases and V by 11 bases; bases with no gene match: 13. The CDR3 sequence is CAGGYAGDFTDTQYF. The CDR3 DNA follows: TGTGCCGGGGGTTACGCGGGAGACTTCACAGATACGCAGTATTTT.

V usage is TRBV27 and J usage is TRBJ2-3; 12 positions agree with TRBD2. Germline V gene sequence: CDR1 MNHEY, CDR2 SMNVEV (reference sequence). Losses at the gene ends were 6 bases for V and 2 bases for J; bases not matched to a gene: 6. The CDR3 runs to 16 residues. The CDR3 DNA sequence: TGTGCCAGCAGGCAAGGGACTAGCGGGTACACAGATACGCAGTATTTT. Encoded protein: CASRQGTSGYTDTQYF.

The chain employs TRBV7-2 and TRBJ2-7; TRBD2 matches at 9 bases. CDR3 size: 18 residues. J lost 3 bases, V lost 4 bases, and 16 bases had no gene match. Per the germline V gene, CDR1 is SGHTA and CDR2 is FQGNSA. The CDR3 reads CASSSFSLAGAELYEQYF. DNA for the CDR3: TGTGCCAGCAGCTCCTTTTCGTTAGCGGGAGCGGAACTCTACGAGCAGTACTTC.

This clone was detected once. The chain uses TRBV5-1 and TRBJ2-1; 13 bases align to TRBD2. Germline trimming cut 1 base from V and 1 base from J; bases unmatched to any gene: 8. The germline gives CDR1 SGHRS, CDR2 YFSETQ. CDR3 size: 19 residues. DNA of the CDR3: TGCGCCAGCAGCTTGAGCGACGGGACTAGCGGGATTTCCTACAATGAGCAGTTCTTC. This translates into CASSLSDGTSGISYNEQFF.